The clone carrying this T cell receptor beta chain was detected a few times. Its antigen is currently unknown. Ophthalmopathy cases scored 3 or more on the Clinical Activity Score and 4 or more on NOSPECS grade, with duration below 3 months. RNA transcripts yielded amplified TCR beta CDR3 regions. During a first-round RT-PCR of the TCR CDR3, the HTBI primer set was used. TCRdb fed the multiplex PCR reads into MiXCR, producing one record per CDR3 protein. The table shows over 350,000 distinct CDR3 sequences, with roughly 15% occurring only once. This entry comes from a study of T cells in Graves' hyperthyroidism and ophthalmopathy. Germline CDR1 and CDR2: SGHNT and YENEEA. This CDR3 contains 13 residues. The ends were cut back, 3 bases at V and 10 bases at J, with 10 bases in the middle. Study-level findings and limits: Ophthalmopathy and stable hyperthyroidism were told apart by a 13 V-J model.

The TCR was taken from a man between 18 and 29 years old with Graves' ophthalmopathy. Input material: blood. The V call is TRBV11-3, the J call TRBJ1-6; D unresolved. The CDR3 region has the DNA TGTGCCAGCAGCTTCGGACGGATCTCACCCCTCCACTTT. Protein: CASSFGRISPLHF.